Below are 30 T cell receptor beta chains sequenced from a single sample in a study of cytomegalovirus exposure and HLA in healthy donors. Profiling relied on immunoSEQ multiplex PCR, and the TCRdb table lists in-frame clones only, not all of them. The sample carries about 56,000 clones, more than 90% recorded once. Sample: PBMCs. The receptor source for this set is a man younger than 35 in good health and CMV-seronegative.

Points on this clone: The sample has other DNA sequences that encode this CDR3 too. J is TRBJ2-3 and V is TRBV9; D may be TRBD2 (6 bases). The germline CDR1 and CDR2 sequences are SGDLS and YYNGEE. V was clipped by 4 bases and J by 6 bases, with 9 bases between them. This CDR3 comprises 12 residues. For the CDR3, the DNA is TGTGCCAGCAGCCCCCGGGGGGATACGCAGTATTTT. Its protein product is CASSPRGDTQYF.

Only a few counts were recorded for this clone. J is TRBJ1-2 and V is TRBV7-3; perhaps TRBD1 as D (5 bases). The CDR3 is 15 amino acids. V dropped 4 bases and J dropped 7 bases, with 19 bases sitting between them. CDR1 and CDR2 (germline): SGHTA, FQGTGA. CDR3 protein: CASSSPAGGVGGYTF. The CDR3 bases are TGTGCCAGCAGCTCCCCGGCGGGGGGGGTAGGTGGCTACACCTTC.

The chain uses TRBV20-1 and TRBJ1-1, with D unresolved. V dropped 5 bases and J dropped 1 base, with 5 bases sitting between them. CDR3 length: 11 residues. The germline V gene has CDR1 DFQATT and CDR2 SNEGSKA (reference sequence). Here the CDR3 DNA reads TGCAGTGCTTCAGAGAACACTGAAGCTTTCTTT. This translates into CSASENTEAFF.

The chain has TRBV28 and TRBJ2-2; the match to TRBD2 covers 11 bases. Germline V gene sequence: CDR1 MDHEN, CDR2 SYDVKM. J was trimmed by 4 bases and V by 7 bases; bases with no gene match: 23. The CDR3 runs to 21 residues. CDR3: CASTLGAAPYTSGSSTGELFF. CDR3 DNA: TGTGCCAGCACCCTGGGGGCCGCCCCTTATACTAGCGGGAGTAGCACCGGGGAGCTGTTTTTT.

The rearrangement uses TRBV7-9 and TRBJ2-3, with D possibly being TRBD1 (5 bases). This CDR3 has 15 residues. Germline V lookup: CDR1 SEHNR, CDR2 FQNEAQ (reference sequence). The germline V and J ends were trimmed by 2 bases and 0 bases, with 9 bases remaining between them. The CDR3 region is CASSLFRQSTDTQYF. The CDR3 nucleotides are TGTGCCAGCAGCTTATTCCGACAGAGCACAGATACGCAGTATTTT.

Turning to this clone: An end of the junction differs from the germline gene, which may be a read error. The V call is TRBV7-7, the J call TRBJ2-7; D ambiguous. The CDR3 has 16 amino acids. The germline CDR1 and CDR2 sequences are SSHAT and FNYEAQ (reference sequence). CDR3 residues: CASSLVLVVKSYEQYF. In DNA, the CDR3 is TGTGCTAGCAGCTTAGTCCTGGTAGTCAAATCCTACGAGCAGTACTTC.

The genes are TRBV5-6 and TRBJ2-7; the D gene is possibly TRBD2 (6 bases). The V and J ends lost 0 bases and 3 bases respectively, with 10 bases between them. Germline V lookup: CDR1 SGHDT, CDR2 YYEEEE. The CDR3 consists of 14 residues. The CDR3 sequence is CASSLGASDYEQYF. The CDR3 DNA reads TGTGCCAGCAGCTTGGGGGCTAGCGACTACGAGCAGTACTTC.

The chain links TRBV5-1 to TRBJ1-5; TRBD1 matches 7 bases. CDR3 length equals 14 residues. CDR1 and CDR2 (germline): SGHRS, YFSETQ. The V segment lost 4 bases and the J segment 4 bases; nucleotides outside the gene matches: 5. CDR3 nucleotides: TGCGCCAGCAGCATAACAGGGGAAAATCAGCCCCAGCATTTT. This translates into CASSITGENQPQHF.

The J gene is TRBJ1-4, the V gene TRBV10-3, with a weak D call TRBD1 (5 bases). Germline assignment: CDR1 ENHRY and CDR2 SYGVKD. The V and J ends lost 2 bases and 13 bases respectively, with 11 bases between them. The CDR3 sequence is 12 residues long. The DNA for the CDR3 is TGTGCCATCAGTGAGACCGGACAAAGACTGTTTTTT. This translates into CAISETGQRLFF.

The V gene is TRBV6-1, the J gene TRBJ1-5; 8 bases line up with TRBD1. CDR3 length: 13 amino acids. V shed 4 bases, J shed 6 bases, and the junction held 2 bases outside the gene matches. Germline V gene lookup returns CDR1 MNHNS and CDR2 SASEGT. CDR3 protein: CASSGTGFQPQHF. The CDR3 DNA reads TGTGCCAGCAGTGGGACAGGGTTTCAGCCCCAGCATTTT.

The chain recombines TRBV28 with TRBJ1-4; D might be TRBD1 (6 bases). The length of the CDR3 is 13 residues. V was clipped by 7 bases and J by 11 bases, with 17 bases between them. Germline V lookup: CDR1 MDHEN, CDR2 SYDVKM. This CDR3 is CASTPGVDGKLFF. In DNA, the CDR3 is TGTGCCAGCACCCCAGGGGTGGATGGGAAACTGTTTTTT.

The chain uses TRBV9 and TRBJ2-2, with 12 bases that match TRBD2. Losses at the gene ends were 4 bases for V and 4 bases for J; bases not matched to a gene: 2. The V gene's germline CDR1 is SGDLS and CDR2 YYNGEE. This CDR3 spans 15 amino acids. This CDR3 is CASSPSGRGTGELFF. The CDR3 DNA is TGTGCCAGCAGCCCTAGCGGGAGGGGCACCGGGGAGCTGTTTTTT.

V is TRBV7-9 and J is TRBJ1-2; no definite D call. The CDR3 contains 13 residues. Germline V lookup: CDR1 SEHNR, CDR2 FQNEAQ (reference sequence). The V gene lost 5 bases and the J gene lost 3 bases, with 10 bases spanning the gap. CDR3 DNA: TGTGCCAGCAGCGTTACAGTAGACTATGGCTACACCTTC. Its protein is CASSVTVDYGYTF.

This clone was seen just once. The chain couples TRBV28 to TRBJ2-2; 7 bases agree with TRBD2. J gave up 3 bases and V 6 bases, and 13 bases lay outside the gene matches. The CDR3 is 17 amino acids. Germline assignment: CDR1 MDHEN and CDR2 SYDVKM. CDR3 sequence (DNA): TGTGCCAGCAGCCTTGCCCCACGGGGGGTGTACACCGGGGAGCTGTTTTTT. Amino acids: CASSLAPRGVYTGELFF.

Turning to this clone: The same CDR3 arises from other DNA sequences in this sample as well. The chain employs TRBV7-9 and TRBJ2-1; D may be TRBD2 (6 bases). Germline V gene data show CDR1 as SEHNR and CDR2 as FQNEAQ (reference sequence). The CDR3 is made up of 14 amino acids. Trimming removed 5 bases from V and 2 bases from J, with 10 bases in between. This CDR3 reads CASSLGLTYNEQFF. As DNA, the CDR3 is TGTGCCAGCAGCCTCGGACTAACCTACAATGAGCAGTTCTTC.

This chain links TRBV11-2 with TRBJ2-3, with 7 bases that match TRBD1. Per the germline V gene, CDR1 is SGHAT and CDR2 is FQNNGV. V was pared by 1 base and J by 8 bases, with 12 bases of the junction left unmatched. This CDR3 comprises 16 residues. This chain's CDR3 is CASSLGRTGGIGTQYF. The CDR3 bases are TGTGCCAGCAGCTTAGGACGGACAGGTGGCATTGGTACGCAGTATTTT.

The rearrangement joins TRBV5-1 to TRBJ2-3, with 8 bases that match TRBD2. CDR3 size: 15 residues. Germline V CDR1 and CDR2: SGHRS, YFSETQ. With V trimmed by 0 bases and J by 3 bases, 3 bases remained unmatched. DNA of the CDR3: TGCGCCAGCAGCTTGGCCGGGGGGGCAACAGATACGCAGTATTTT. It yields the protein CASSLAGGATDTQYF.

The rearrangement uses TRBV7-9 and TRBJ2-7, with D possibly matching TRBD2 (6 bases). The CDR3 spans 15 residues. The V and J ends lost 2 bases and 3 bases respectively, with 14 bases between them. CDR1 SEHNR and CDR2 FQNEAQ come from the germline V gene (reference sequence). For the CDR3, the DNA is TGTGCCAGCAGCTTAAGTATGGGGGGTTTCTACGAGCAGTACTTC. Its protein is CASSLSMGGFYEQYF.

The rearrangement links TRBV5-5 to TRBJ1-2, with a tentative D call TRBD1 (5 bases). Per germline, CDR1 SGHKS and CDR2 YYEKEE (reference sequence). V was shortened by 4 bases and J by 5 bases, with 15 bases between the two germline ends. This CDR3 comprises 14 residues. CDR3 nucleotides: TGTGCCAGCAGCCTACCGACAGTCCCTTATGGCTACACCTTC. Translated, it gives CASSLPTVPYGYTF.

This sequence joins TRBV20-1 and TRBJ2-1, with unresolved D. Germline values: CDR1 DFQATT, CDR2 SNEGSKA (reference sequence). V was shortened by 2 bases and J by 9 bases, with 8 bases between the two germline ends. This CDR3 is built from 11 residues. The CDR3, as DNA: TGCAGTGCTAGAACTCCGGTTGAGCAGTTCTTC. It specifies CSARTPVEQFF.

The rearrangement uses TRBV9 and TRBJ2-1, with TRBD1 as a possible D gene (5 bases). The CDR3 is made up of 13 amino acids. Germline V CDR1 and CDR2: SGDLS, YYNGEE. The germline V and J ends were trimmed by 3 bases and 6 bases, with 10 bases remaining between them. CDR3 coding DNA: TGTGCCAGCAGCGATCGACAGAGCAATGAGCAGTTCTTC. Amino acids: CASSDRQSNEQFF.

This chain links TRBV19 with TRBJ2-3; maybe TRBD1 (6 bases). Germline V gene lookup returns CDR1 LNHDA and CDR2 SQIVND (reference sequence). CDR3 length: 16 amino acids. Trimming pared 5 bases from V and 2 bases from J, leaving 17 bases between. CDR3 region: CASSGDRQSTTDTQYF. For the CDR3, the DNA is TGTGCCAGTAGTGGTGACAGGCAAAGTACCACAGATACGCAGTATTTT.

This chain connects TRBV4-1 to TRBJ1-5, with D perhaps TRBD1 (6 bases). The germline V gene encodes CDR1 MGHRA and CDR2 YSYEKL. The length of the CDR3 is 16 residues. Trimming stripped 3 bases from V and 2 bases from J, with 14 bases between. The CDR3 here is CASSHGGGRGNQPQHF. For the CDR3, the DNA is TGCGCCAGCAGCCACGGGGGGGGGCGCGGCAATCAGCCCCAGCATTTT.

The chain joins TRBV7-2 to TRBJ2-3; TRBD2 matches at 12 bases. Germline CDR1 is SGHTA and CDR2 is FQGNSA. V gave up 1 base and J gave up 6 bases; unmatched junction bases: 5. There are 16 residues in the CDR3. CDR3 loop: CASSLVLAGGSDTQYF. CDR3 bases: TGTGCCAGCAGCTTAGTACTAGCGGGAGGAAGTGATACGCAGTATTTT.

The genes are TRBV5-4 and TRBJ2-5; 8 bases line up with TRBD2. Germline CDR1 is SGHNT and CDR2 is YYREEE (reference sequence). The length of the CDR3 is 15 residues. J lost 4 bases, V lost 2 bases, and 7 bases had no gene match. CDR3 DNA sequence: TGTGCCAGCAGCTTCATGACCAGCGGGAGAGAGACCCAGTACTTC. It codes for CASSFMTSGRETQYF.

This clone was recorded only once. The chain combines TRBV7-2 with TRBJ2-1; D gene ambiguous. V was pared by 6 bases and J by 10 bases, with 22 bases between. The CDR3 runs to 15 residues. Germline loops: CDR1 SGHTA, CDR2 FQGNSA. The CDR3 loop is CASRQLPFGGPEQFF. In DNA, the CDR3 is TGTGCCAGCAGGCAACTCCCTTTTGGCGGCCCCGAGCAGTTCTTC.

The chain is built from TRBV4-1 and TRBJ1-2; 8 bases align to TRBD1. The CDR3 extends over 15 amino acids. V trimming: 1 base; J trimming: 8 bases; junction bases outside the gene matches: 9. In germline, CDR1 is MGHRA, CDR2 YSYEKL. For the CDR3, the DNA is TGCGCCAGCAGCCAAGGGATCGGACAGGGCATAGGCTACACCTTC. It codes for CASSQGIGQGIGYTF.

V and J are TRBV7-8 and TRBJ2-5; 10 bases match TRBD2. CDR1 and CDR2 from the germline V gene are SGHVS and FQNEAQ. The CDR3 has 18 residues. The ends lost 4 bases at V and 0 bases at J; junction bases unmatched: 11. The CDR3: CASSYGALAGPYQETQYF. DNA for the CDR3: TGTGCCAGCAGCTATGGGGCACTAGCGGGACCGTACCAAGAGACCCAGTACTTC.

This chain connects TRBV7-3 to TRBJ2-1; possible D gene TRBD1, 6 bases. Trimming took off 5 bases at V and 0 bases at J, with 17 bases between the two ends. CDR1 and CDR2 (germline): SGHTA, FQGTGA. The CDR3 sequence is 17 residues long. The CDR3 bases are TGTGCCAGCAGCCCGGGCCGAGGGGGTCTCTCCTACAATGAGCAGTTCTTC. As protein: CASSPGRGGLSYNEQFF.

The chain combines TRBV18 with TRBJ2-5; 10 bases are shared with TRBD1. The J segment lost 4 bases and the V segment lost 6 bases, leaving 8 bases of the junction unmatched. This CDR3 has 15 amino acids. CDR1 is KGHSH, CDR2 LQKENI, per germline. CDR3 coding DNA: TGTGCCAGCTCCACGGGACAGGGGAATAGAGAGACCCAGTACTTC. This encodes CASSTGQGNRETQYF.